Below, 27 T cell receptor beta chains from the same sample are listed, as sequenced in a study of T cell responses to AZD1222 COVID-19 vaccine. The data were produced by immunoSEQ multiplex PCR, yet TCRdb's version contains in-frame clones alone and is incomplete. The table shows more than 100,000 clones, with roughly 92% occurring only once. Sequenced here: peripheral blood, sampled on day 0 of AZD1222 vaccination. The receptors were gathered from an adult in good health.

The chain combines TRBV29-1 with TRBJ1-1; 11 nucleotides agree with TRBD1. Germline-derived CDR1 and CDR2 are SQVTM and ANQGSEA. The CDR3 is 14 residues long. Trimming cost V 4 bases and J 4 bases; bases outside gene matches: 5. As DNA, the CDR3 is TGCAGCGTTGCCTTTGGGACAGGGGGCACTGAAGCTTTCTTT. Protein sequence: CSVAFGTGGTEAFF.

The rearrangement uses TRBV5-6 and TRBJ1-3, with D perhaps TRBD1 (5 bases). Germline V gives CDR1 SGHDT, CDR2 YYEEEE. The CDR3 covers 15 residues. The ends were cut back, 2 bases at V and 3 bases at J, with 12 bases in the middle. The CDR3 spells CASSFGVGGGNTIYF. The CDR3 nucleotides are TGTGCCAGCAGCTTTGGAGTGGGGGGTGGAAACACCATATATTTT.

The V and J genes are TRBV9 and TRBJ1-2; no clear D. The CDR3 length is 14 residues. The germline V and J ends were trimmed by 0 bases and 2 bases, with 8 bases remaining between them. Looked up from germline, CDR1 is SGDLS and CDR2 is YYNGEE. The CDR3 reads CASSVGPPNYGYTF. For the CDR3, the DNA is TGTGCCAGCAGCGTAGGGCCCCCGAACTATGGCTACACCTTC.

The CDR3 DNA reads TGTGCCAGCAGTTACGCTGGGGTGGTCGCAGCACCCCTCCACTTT. Its translation: CASSYAGVVAAPLHF. The chain uses TRBV6-5 and TRBJ1-6; D unclear. The CDR3 is made up of 15 amino acids. Germline V CDR1 and CDR2: MNHEY, SVGAGI. Trimming took 2 bases from V and 11 from J, leaving 16 bases between them.

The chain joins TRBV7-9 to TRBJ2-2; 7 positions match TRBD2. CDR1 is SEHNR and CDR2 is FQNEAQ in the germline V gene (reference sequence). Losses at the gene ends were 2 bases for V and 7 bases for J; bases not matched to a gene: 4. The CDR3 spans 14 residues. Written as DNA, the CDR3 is TGTGCCAGCAGCTTATCGTGGGAGGGCGGGGAGCTGTTTTTT. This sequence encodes CASSLSWEGGELFF.

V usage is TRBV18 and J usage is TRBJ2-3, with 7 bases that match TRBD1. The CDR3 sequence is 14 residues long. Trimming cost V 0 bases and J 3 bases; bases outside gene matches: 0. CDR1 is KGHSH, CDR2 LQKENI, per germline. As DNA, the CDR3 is TGTGCCAGCTCACCACCACAGGGGACAGATACGCAGTATTTT. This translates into CASSPPQGTDTQYF.

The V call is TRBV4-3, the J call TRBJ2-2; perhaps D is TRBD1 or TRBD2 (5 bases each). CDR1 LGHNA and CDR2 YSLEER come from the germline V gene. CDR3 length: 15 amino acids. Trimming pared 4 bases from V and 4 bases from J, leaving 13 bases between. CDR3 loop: CASSPQSGTTGELFF. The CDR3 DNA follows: TGCGCCAGCAGCCCACAATCAGGGACCACCGGGGAGCTGTTTTTT.

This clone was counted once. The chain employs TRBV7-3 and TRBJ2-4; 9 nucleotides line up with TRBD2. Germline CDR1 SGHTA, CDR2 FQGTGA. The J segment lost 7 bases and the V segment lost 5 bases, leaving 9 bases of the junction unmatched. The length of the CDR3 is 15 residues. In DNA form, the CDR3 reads TGTGCCAGCAGCCCCTCTAGCGGGGCTTATAACATTCAGTACTTC. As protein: CASSPSSGAYNIQYF.

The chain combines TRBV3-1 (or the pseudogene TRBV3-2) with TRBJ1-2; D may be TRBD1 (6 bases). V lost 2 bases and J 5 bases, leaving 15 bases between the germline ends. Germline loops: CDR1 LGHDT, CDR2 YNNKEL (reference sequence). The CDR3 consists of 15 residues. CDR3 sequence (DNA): TGTGCCAGCAGCCAATCTCCTCAGGGGAGATATGGCTACACCTTC. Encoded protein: CASSQSPQGRYGYTF.

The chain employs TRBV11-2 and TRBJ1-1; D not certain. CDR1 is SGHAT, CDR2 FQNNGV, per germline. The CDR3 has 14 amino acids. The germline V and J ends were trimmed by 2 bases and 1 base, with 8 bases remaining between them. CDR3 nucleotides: TGTGCCAGCAGCTTATCGCGGCAGAACACTGAAGCTTTCTTT. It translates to CASSLSRQNTEAFF.

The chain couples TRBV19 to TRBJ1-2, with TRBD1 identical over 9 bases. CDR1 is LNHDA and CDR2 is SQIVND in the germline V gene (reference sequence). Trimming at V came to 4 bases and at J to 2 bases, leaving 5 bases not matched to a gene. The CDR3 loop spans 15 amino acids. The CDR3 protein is CASSTAGTGNYGYTF. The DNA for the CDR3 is TGTGCCAGTAGTACAGCCGGGACAGGGAACTATGGCTACACCTTC.

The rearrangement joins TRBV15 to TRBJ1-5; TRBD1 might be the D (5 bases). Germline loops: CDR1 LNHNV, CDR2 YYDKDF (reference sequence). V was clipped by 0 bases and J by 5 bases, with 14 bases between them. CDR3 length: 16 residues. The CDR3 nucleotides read TGTGCCACCAGCAGAGATTGGGTCAGGGAAGATCAGCCCCAGCATTTT. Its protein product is CATSRDWVREDQPQHF.

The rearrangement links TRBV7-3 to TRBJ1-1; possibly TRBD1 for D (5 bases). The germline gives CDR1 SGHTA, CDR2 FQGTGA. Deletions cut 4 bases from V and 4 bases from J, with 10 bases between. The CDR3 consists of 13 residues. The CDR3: CASSSGRSTEAFF. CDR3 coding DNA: TGTGCCAGCAGCTCGGGACGGAGCACTGAAGCTTTCTTT.

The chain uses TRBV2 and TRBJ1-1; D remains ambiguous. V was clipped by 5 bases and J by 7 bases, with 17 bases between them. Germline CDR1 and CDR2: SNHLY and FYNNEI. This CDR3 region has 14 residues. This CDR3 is CASSPQNGRGEAFF. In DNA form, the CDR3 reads TGTGCCAGCAGTCCGCAGAATGGTAGAGGTGAAGCTTTCTTT.

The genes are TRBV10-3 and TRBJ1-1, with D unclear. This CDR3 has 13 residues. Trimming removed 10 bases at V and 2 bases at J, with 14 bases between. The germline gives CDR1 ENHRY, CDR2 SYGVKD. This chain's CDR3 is CATTPARNTEAFF. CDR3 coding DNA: TGTGCCACCACCCCCGCACGCAACACTGAAGCTTTCTTT.

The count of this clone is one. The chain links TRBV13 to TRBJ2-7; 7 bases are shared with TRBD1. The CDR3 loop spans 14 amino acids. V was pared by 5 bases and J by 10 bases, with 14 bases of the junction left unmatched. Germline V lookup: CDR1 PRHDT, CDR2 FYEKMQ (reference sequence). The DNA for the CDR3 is TGTGCCAGCAGCCTACAGGGGCAAGCTTTCTTTCAGTACGTC. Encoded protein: CASSLQGQAFFQYV.

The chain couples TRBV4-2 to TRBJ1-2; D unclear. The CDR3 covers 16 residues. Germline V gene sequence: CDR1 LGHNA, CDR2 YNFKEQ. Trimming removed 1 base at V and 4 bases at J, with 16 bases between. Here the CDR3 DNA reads TGTGCCAGCAGCCAAGTATTCCAGGCACATTTCTATGGCTACACCTTC. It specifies CASSQVFQAHFYGYTF.

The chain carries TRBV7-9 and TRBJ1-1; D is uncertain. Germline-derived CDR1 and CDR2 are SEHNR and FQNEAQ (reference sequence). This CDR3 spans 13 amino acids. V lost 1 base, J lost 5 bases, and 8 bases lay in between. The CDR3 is CASSLEGQTEAFF. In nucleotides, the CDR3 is TGTGCCAGCAGCTTAGAGGGTCAGACTGAAGCTTTCTTT.

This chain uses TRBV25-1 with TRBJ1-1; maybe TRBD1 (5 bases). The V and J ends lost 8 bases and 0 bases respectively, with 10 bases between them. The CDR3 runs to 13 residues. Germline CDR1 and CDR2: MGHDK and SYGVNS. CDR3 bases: TGTGCCAGCCAAGACAGTTTGAACACTGAAGCTTTCTTT. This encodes CASQDSLNTEAFF. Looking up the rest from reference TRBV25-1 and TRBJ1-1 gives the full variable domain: EADIYQTPRYLVIGTGKKITLECSQTMGHDKMYWYQQDPGMELHLIHYSYGVNSTEKGDLSSESTVSRIRTEHFPLTLESARPSHTSQYLCASQDSLNTEAFFGQGTRLTVV.

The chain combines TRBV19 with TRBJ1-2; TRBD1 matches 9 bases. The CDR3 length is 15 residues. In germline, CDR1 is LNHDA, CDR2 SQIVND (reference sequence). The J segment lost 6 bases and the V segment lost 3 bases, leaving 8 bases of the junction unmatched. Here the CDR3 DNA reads TGTGCCAGTAGTATCTCGGACAGGGGAGGTAATGGCTACACCTTC. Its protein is CASSISDRGGNGYTF.

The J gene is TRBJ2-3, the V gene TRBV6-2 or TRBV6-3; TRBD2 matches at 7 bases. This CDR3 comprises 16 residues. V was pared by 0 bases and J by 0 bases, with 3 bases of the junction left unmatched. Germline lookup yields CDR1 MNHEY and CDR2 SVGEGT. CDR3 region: CASSYSAGVSTDTQYF. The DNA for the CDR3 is TGTGCCAGCAGTTACTCGGCGGGGGTGAGCACAGATACGCAGTATTTT.

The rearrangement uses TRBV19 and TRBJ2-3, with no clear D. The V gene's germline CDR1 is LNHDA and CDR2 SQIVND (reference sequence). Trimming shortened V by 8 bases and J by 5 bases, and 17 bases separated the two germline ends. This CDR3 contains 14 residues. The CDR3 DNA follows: TGTGCCAGTGCACTGAGCCACGTTATAGATACGCAGTATTTT. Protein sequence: CASALSHVIDTQYF.

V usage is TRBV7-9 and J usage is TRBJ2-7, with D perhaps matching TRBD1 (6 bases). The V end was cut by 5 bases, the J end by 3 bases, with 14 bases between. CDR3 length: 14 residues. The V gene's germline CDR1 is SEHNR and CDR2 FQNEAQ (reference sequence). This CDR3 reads CASSPDRNVYEQYF. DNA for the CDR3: TGTGCCAGCAGCCCTGACAGGAATGTCTACGAGCAGTACTTC.

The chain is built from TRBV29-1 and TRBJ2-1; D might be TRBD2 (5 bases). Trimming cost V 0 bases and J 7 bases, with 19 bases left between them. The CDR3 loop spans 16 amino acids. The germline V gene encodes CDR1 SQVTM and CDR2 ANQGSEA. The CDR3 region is CSVEDQAMGGFNEQFF. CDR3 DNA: TGCAGCGTTGAAGATCAGGCAATGGGCGGGTTTAATGAGCAGTTCTTC.

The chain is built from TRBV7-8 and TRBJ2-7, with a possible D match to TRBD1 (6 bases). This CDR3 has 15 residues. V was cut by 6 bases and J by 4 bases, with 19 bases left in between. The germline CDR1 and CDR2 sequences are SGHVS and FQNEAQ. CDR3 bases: TGTGCCAGCAGTCAGACACAGGGCCTATTTTACGAGCAGTACTTC. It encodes CASSQTQGLFYEQYF. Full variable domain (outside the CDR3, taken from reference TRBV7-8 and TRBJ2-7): GAGVSQSPRYKVAKRGQDVALRCDPISGHVSLFWYQQALGQGPEFLTYFQNEAQLDKSGLPSDRFFAERPEGSVSTLKIQRTQQEDSAVYLCASSQTQGLFYEQYFGPGTRLTVT.

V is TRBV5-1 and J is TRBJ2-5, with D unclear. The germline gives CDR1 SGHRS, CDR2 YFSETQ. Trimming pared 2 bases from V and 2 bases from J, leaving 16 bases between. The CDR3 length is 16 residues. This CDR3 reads CASSFTLIEPQETQYF. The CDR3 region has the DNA TGCGCCAGCAGCTTTACACTCATTGAACCGCAAGAGACCCAGTACTTC.

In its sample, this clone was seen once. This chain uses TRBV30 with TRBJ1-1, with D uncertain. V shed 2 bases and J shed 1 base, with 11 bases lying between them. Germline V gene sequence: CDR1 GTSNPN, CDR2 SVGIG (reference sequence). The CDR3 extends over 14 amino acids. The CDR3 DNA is TGTGCCTGGAGTTTGGCAGCCCGGAACACTGAAGCTTTCTTT. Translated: CAWSLAARNTEAFF. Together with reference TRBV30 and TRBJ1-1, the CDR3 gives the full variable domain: SQTIHQWPATLVQPVGSPLSLECTVEGTSNPNLYWYRQAAGRGLQLLFYSVGIGQISSEVPQNLSASRPQDRQFILSSKKLLLSDSGFYLCAWSLAARNTEAFFGQGTRLTVV.